The 32 T cell receptor beta chains given below trace back to one sample, sequenced in a study of blood T cell repertoires in COVID-19. Sequencing used immunoSEQ multiplex PCR; TCRdb keeps in-frame clones, though not all of them. The data hold about 230,000 clones, with around 84% observed a single time. The sample consisted of peripheral blood. These receptors originate from a woman older than 75 with active or convalescent COVID-19.

V usage is TRBV9 and J usage is TRBJ2-3; D gene uncertain. In germline, CDR1 is SGDLS, CDR2 YYNGEE. Trimming took 5 bases from V and 9 from J, leaving 13 bases between them. The CDR3 has 12 residues. Here the CDR3 reads CASSGLHPTQYF. The CDR3 DNA is TGTGCCAGCAGTGGCCTCCACCCAACGCAGTATTTT.

The chain combines TRBV6-2 or TRBV6-3 with TRBJ2-7, with 10 bases fitting TRBD2. The CDR3 consists of 15 residues. Unmatched junction bases numbered 6, after V lost 4 bases and J lost 3 bases. Germline V gene lookup returns CDR1 MNHEY and CDR2 SVGEGT. The CDR3 spells CASSWASGGHYEQYF. The CDR3 nucleotides are TGTGCCAGCAGTTGGGCTAGCGGGGGCCACTACGAGCAGTACTTC.

This sequence joins TRBV21-1 and TRBJ2-7; no check of the table's D call, TRBD1, against the DNA was made. TRBV21-1 is labeled a pseudogene. CDR3 size: 14 residues. As DNA, the CDR3 is TGTGCCAGCAGCAAAGATACAACAGGCTACGAGCAGTACTTC. It is translated as CASSKDTTGYEQYF.

The gene calls are TRBV27 and TRBJ2-5; 9 nucleotides agree with TRBD2. The junction had 5 bases not matched to a gene; V was cut back by 5 bases and J by 1 base. Germline CDR1 reads MNHEY; CDR2 reads SMNVEV (reference sequence). The CDR3 contains 15 residues. CDR3 in amino acids: CASSRYSGGQETQYF. In DNA form, the CDR3 reads TGTGCCAGCAGTCGCTATAGCGGGGGCCAAGAGACCCAGTACTTC.

The chain joins TRBV7-2 to TRBJ2-7, with 9 bases aligning to TRBD1. The junction had 12 bases not matched to a gene; V was cut back by 5 bases and J by 4 bases. The CDR3 has 16 amino acids. Per the germline V gene, CDR1 is SGHTA and CDR2 is FQGNSA. Written as DNA, the CDR3 is TGTGCCAGCAGCGCCCGCAGGGGACAGGGCCTATACGAGCAGTACTTC. The encoded protein is CASSARRGQGLYEQYF.

V gene TRBV5-5 combines with J gene TRBJ2-5; 7 bases agree with TRBD1. This CDR3 has 15 amino acids. V was pared by 4 bases and J by 4 bases, with 10 bases of the junction left unmatched. Germline values: CDR1 SGHKS, CDR2 YYEKEE (reference sequence). For the CDR3, the DNA is TGTGCCAGCAGCAGGGACAGCAAGGTCCGAGAGACCCAGTACTTC. Amino acid sequence: CASSRDSKVRETQYF.

CDR3 bases: TGCGCCAGCAGCTTGGGTCTAGCGACCTACGAGCAGTACTTC. Its protein product is CASSLGLATYEQYF. This chain links TRBV5-1 with TRBJ2-7; weak D call: TRBD2 (6 bases). The ends were cut back, 0 bases at V and 2 bases at J, with 9 bases in the middle. The CDR3 runs 14 residues. Per germline, CDR1 SGHRS and CDR2 YFSETQ.

V and J are TRBV28 and TRBJ1-2; D not resolved. Trimming pared 6 bases from V and 4 bases from J, leaving 12 bases between. Germline assignment: CDR1 MDHEN and CDR2 SYDVKM. The CDR3 is made up of 13 amino acids. For the CDR3, the DNA is TGTGCCAGCAGCGTCGAGGGTGTCTATGGCTACACCTTC. Translated, it gives CASSVEGVYGYTF.

This clone was picked up a small number of times. The chain couples TRBV7-3 to TRBJ2-3; TRBD2 aligns across 10 bases. This CDR3 contains 14 residues. CDR1 and CDR2 (germline): SGHTA, FQGTGA. The V gene end was trimmed by 5 bases and the J gene end by 6 bases; junction bases not matched to a gene: 5. The CDR3 spells CASSITSGADTQYF. In nucleotides, the CDR3 is TGTGCCAGCAGCATTACTAGCGGGGCCGATACGCAGTATTTT.

J is TRBJ2-1 and V is TRBV7-2; tentative D call: TRBD2 (5 bases). Per the germline V gene, CDR1 is SGHTA and CDR2 is FQGNSA. The CDR3 contains 15 residues. V lost 1 base and J lost 0, with 7 bases in between. As DNA, the CDR3 is TGTGCCAGCAGCTTAGTGGGAGTCTCCTACAATGAGCAGTTCTTC. Translation: CASSLVGVSYNEQFF.

The rearrangement links TRBV27 to TRBJ2-6; D is uncertain. Trimming stripped 6 bases from V and 1 base from J, with 10 bases between. The germline gives CDR1 MNHEY, CDR2 SMNVEV (reference sequence). The CDR3 is made up of 15 amino acids. The CDR3 protein is CASRPTFSGANVLTF. DNA of the CDR3: TGTGCCAGCAGACCGACTTTTTCTGGGGCCAACGTCCTGACTTTC.

The chain has TRBV6-6 and TRBJ2-5, with D possibly TRBD2 on 5 matching bases. Trimming removed 7 bases at V and 5 bases at J, with 23 bases between. The CDR3 extends over 16 amino acids. Germline-derived CDR1 and CDR2 are MNHNY and SVGAGI (reference sequence). This chain's CDR3 is CASTLRAVARGETQYF. Here the CDR3 DNA reads TGTGCCAGCACCCTGCGAGCTGTCGCTCGCGGGGAGACCCAGTACTTC.

The rearrangement links TRBV6-5 to TRBJ2-2; weak D call: TRBD2 (7 bases). V was clipped by 2 bases and J by 7 bases, with 14 bases between them. The V gene's germline CDR1 is MNHEY and CDR2 SVGAGI. The CDR3 consists of 15 residues. CDR3 in amino acids: CASSYRTGRGGELFF. The DNA for the CDR3 is TGTGCCAGCAGTTACCGAACAGGGAGGGGCGGGGAGCTGTTTTTT.

The chain joins TRBV28 to TRBJ2-2; 9 positions match TRBD1. In germline, CDR1 is MDHEN, CDR2 SYDVKM. J gave up 5 bases and V 3 bases, and 4 bases lay outside the gene matches. The CDR3 runs to 15 residues. The chain's CDR3 is CASSLGGQGTGELFF. DNA of the CDR3: TGTGCCAGCAGTTTGGGGGGACAGGGTACCGGGGAGCTGTTTTTT.

CDR3 coding DNA: TGTGCCAGCAGCTTTAGCGGGGGGGACACAGATACGCAGTATTTT. Translating gives CASSFSGGDTDTQYF. V gene TRBV11-3 combines with J gene TRBJ2-3; TRBD2 matches at 11 bases. The ends lost 3 bases at V and 2 bases at J; junction bases unmatched: 1. The germline V gene encodes CDR1 SGHNT and CDR2 YENEEA. The CDR3 has 15 residues.

V is TRBV23-1 and J is TRBJ2-3; 7 bases are shared with TRBD2. TRBV23-1 is treated as an ORF (open reading frame) with a function not yet certain. The CDR3 contains 15 residues. V was pared by 2 bases and J by 4 bases, with 6 bases of the junction left unmatched. The CDR3 loop is CASSQGGDLADTQYF. The CDR3 region has the DNA TGCGCCAGCAGTCAAGGGGGGGACCTCGCAGATACGCAGTATTTT.

This clone appeared once. The chain employs TRBV19 and TRBJ2-5, with 7 nucleotides matching TRBD1. Germline V gene lookup returns CDR1 LNHDA and CDR2 SQIVND (reference sequence). The CDR3 is 16 amino acids. V dropped 4 bases and J dropped 0; count of bases not matched to a gene: 8. The CDR3 region is CASSTSRGQYQETQYF. The CDR3 DNA reads as TGTGCCAGTAGTACAAGTAGGGGACAGTACCAAGAGACCCAGTACTTC.

This clone was detected once. The chain couples TRBV15 to TRBJ2-7; 8 nucleotides align to TRBD2. Germline values: CDR1 LNHNV, CDR2 YYDKDF (reference sequence). This CDR3 contains 15 residues. With V trimmed by 3 bases and J by 1 base, 5 bases remained unmatched. DNA for the CDR3: TGTGCCACCAGCAGTAGTAGCGGGAAATCCTACGAGCAGTACTTC. It is translated as CATSSSSGKSYEQYF.

The CDR3 loop reads CASSYGLAGPGDEQFF. DNA for the CDR3: TGTGCCAGCAGTTACGGACTAGCGGGACCCGGCGATGAGCAGTTCTTC. This rearrangement joins TRBV6-5 to TRBJ2-1; 12 nucleotides match TRBD2. CDR1 is MNHEY, CDR2 SVGAGI, per germline. CDR3 length: 16 residues. The V and J ends lost 2 bases and 8 bases, in that order; junction bases with no gene match: 7.

The chain has TRBV10-3 and TRBJ2-3, with D perhaps matching TRBD1 (7 bases). The V end was cut by 7 bases, the J end by 4 bases, with 12 bases between. The CDR3 length is 13 residues. Germline V gives CDR1 ENHRY, CDR2 SYGVKD. The CDR3 DNA is TGTGCCATCACCCAGGGGGGCCCAGATACGCAGTATTTT. Its protein is CAITQGGPDTQYF.

The rearrangement joins TRBV15 to TRBJ2-7, with a tentative D call TRBD1 (6 bases). The CDR3 loop spans 14 amino acids. Germline CDR1 reads LNHNV; CDR2 reads YYDKDF (reference sequence). Trimming left V 0 bases short and J 3 bases short, with 9 bases between. The CDR3 spells CATSRDDRSYEQYF. The CDR3 DNA is TGTGCCACCAGCAGAGATGACAGGAGCTACGAGCAGTACTTC.

The V call is TRBV7-9, the J call TRBJ1-5, with 9 positions matching TRBD1. The germline CDR1 and CDR2 sequences are SEHNR and FQNEAQ (reference sequence). The V segment lost 5 bases and the J segment 4 bases; nucleotides outside the gene matches: 3. This CDR3 contains 14 residues. DNA of the CDR3: TGTGCCAGCAGCCGGGACAGGGCAAATCAGCCCCAGCATTTT. Encoded protein: CASSRDRANQPQHF.

The chain joins TRBV9 to TRBJ1-2, with 8 bases aligning to TRBD1. Germline CDR1 is SGDLS and CDR2 is YYNGEE. This CDR3 contains 16 residues. The junction had 12 bases not matched to a gene; V was cut back by 4 bases and J by 4 bases. CDR3 nucleotides: TGTGCCAGCAGCCCGGATCCAGACAGGGGAGGCTATGGCTACACCTTC. The encoded protein is CASSPDPDRGGYGYTF.

The chain couples TRBV7-2 to TRBJ1-3, with D possibly matching TRBD1 (6 bases). V gave up 6 bases and J gave up 2 bases, with 17 bases separating them. The germline gives CDR1 SGHTA, CDR2 FQGNSA. The CDR3 length is 16 residues. The CDR3 spells CASSRGGGEAGNTIYF. The CDR3 region has the DNA TGTGCCAGCAGTCGTGGGGGGGGCGAAGCTGGAAACACCATATATTTT. The full variable domain, its missing parts supplied by reference TRBV7-2 and TRBJ1-3, is GAGVSQSPSNKVTEKGKDVELRCDPISGHTALYWYRQSLGQGLEFLIYFQGNSAPDKSGLPSDRFSAERTGGSVSTLTIQRTQQEDSAVYLCASSRGGGEAGNTIYFGEGSWLTVV.

J is TRBJ2-3 and V is TRBV30; D remains unclear. The CDR3 covers 15 residues. V lost 4 bases and J lost 2, with 16 bases in between. From germline, CDR1 is GTSNPN and CDR2 SVGIG (reference sequence). The CDR3 DNA reads TGTGCCTGGACTGGGCTCGACCCGCTCACAGATACGCAGTATTTT. Protein product: CAWTGLDPLTDTQYF.

V usage is TRBV2 and J usage is TRBJ2-4; a weak D match, TRBD2 (7 bases). The ends were cut back, 6 bases at V and 1 base at J, with 13 bases in the middle. Germline CDR1 is SNHLY and CDR2 is FYNNEI. This CDR3 contains 15 residues. CDR3 coding DNA: TGTGCCAGCAGGTTCGAGGGGGGGGCCAAAAACATTCAGTACTTC. It yields the protein CASRFEGGAKNIQYF.

This chain joins TRBV25-1 and TRBJ1-6; TRBD1 matches at 11 bases. The CDR3 consists of 16 residues. Germline-derived CDR1 and CDR2 are MGHDK and SYGVNS. V dropped 4 bases and J dropped 9; count of bases not matched to a gene: 8. The chain's CDR3 is CASSGFPGQGGSPLHF. The CDR3 nucleotides read TGTGCCAGCAGTGGTTTCCCGGGACAGGGGGGTTCACCCCTCCACTTT.

There are a few counts of this clone. The chain employs TRBV7-2 and TRBJ1-5, with unresolved D. The germline V and J ends were trimmed by 1 base and 3 bases, with 10 bases remaining between them. The germline CDR1 and CDR2 sequences are SGHTA and FQGNSA. CDR3 length equals 15 residues. The CDR3 protein is CASSLEPGINQPQHF. CDR3 nucleotide sequence: TGTGCCAGCAGCTTAGAACCCGGGATCAATCAGCCCCAGCATTTT.

The chain combines TRBV3-1 (or the pseudogene TRBV3-2) with TRBJ1-3; tentative D call: TRBD1 (5 bases). The CDR3 consists of 14 residues. Germline CDR1 reads LGHDT; CDR2 reads YNNKEL (reference sequence). V was cut by 6 bases and J by 4 bases, with 13 bases left in between. CDR3 amino acids: CASSQQGTGNTIYF. CDR3 DNA: TGTGCCAGCAGTCAGCAGGGTACGGGAAACACCATATATTTT.

The rearrangement uses TRBV5-8 and TRBJ2-1; D gene ambiguous. V lost 1 base to trimming and J lost 4 bases, with 12 bases between them. The CDR3 spans 15 residues. Germline lookup yields CDR1 SGHTS and CDR2 YDEGEE. The DNA for the CDR3 is TGTGCCAGCAGCTTGTTTAGGAGTTGGTACAATGAGCAGTTCTTC. It yields the protein CASSLFRSWYNEQFF.

The chain is built from TRBV24-1 and TRBJ1-2, with 7 bases matching TRBD1. The trim removed 3 bases at V and 2 bases at J, leaving 8 bases unmatched. This CDR3 is built from 16 residues. Germline assignment: CDR1 KGHDR and CDR2 SFDVKD. CDR3 sequence (DNA): TGTGCCACCAGTGATAACGGACAGGCACACAACTATGGCTACACCTTC. It codes for CATSDNGQAHNYGYTF.

This chain joins TRBV4-3 and TRBJ2-1; 7 bases are a match to TRBD2. The trim removed 5 bases at V and 8 bases at J, leaving 9 bases unmatched. The CDR3 totals 14 residues. The germline V gene has CDR1 LGHNA and CDR2 YSLEER. The CDR3 DNA is TGCGCCAGCAGCTTCGGACTAGGAAAATATGAGCAGTTCTTC. It encodes CASSFGLGKYEQFF.